The 15 T cell receptor beta chains given below trace back to one sample, sequenced in a study of blood T cell repertoires in COVID-19. Profiled with immunoSEQ multiplex PCR; TCRdb holds only in-frame clones, not every one. The sample includes 170,000 or so clones, 85% to 90% seen only once; the top ten take around 1%. Sequenced sample: peripheral blood. The receptor set was obtained from a woman under 30 who had recovered from COVID-19.

The chain recombines TRBV4-3 with TRBJ2-7; TRBD1 agrees at 11 bases. CDR1 LGHNA and CDR2 YSLEER come from the germline V gene. V trimming: 2 bases; J trimming: 3 bases; junction bases outside the gene matches: 6. The length of the CDR3 is 16 residues. The DNA of the CDR3 is TGCGCCAGCAGCCAACATGGAGGGACAGGGGGCTACGAGCAGTACTTC. Translation gives CASSQHGGTGGYEQYF.

V usage is TRBV2 and J usage is TRBJ1-4; D is unclear. Germline V CDR1 and CDR2: SNHLY, FYNNEI. The CDR3 sequence is 14 residues long. V lost 7 bases and J lost 3, with 12 bases in between. The CDR3 DNA is TGTGCCAGCAATCCGGGAAGGGCTAATGAAAAACTGTTTTTT. It encodes CASNPGRANEKLFF. Drawing the rest from reference TRBV2 and TRBJ1-4, the complete variable domain is EPEVTQTPSHQVTQMGQEVILRCVPISNHLYFYWYRQILGQKVEFLVSFYNNEISEKSEIFDDQFSVERPDGSNFTLKIRSTKLEDSAMYFCASNPGRANEKLFFGSGTQLSVL.

The gene calls are TRBV19 and TRBJ1-2, with 9 bases lining up with TRBD1. V shed 5 bases and J 4 bases; nucleotides not matched to a gene: 5. Germline values: CDR1 LNHDA, CDR2 SQIVND (reference sequence). The CDR3 covers 14 residues. As DNA, the CDR3 is TGTGCCAGTAGTGCACAGGGGGCAAGCTATGGCTACACCTTC. Amino acid sequence: CASSAQGASYGYTF.

The chain recombines TRBV3-1 (or the pseudogene TRBV3-2) with TRBJ2-1; a weak D match, TRBD2 (5 bases). The V gene lost 5 bases and the J gene lost 6 bases, with 14 bases spanning the gap. Per the germline V gene, CDR1 is LGHDT and CDR2 is YNNKEL (reference sequence). The CDR3 covers 14 residues. CDR3 region: CASSSQSAGNEQFF. As DNA, the CDR3 is TGTGCCAGCAGCTCCCAGTCGGCGGGCAATGAGCAGTTCTTC.

This clone was detected only once. The rearrangement links TRBV19 to TRBJ2-2, with D uncertain. The CDR3 has 13 residues. Trimming pared 2 bases from V and 1 base from J, leaving 2 bases between. CDR1 is LNHDA and CDR2 is SQIVND in the germline V gene (reference sequence). CDR3 coding DNA: TGTGCCAGTAGTATACTGAACACCGGGGAGCTGTTTTTT. It is translated as CASSILNTGELFF.

V and J are TRBV5-1 and TRBJ2-7; TRBD2 aligns across 10 bases. The V segment lost 0 bases and the J segment 7 bases; nucleotides outside the gene matches: 4. The CDR3 runs to 14 residues. CDR1 is SGHRS and CDR2 is YFSETQ in the germline V gene. The CDR3 sequence: CASSLASGSGEQYV. DNA of the CDR3: TGCGCCAGCAGCTTGGCTAGCGGGAGCGGAGAGCAGTACGTC.

The chain is built from TRBV5-4 and TRBJ1-1, with unresolved D. The germline CDR1 and CDR2 sequences are SGHNT and YYREEE (reference sequence). Between the trimmed V and J ends, which lost 4 bases and 1 base, there was a span of 14 bases. CDR3 length: 15 amino acids. The CDR3: CASSPPGRQNTEAFF. CDR3 nucleotides: TGTGCCAGCAGCCCGCCGGGTAGGCAGAACACTGAAGCTTTCTTT.

The chain combines TRBV6-2 or TRBV6-3 with TRBJ1-2; D ambiguous. CDR3 size: 15 residues. V was shortened by 4 bases and J by 4 bases, with 16 bases between the two germline ends. Germline V lookup: CDR1 MNHEY, CDR2 SVGEGT. The DNA for the CDR3 is TGTGCCAGCAGTTCCCCCCTTCGGGCGGGCTATGGCTACACCTTC. It specifies CASSSPLRAGYGYTF.

This clone was seen once. This sequence joins TRBV3-1 (or the pseudogene TRBV3-2) and TRBJ2-7; the D gene is possibly TRBD1 (5 bases). Germline V lookup: CDR1 LGHDT, CDR2 YNNKEL (reference sequence). CDR3 length: 12 amino acids. The V and J ends lost 7 bases and 1 base respectively, with 8 bases between them. Written as DNA, the CDR3 is TGTGCCAGCAACAAGGGGTCCTACGAGCAGTACTTC. Translation: CASNKGSYEQYF.

The chain joins TRBV4-3 to TRBJ2-3; 16 nucleotides agree with TRBD2. V lost 4 bases to trimming and J lost 4 bases; unmatched junction nucleotides: 5. CDR1 is LGHNA and CDR2 is YSLEER in the germline V gene. CDR3 length: 17 residues. In DNA form, the CDR3 reads TGCGCCAGCAGCCTCGGGACTAGCGGGGGGGAAGCAGATACGCAGTATTTT. Translating gives CASSLGTSGGEADTQYF.

This clone was detected only a few times. The chain is built from TRBV7-6 and TRBJ2-5; 11 bases align to TRBD1. CDR3 size: 17 residues. Germline V gene data show CDR1 as SGHVS and CDR2 as FNYEAQ. After removal of 6 bases from V and 5 bases from J, the junction contained 14 bases not matched to a gene. The CDR3 nucleotides are TGTGCCAGCAGAAAAACCCTCTCGGGACAGGGGGACGAGACCCAGTACTTC. This codes for CASRKTLSGQGDETQYF.

The V and J genes are TRBV29-1 and TRBJ1-2; D call uncertain. The CDR3 loop spans 11 amino acids. The germline gives CDR1 SQVTM, CDR2 ANQGSEA. Trimming left V 3 bases short and J 8 bases short, with 10 bases between. CDR3 region: CSVDYRSGYTF. CDR3 nucleotide sequence: TGCAGCGTTGACTACAGATCCGGCTACACCTTC.

This chain joins TRBV27 and TRBJ2-2; D not certain. V shed 3 bases and J shed 3 bases, with 14 bases lying between them. The germline V gene encodes CDR1 MNHEY and CDR2 SMNVEV (reference sequence). This CDR3 is built from 16 residues. CDR3 region: CASSFTPQDDTGELFF. The CDR3 nucleotides are TGTGCCAGCAGTTTTACCCCGCAGGATGACACCGGGGAGCTGTTTTTT.

J is TRBJ2-1 and V is TRBV5-4; possibly TRBD2 for D (5 bases). The CDR3 runs to 15 residues. V was trimmed by 6 bases and J by 0 bases, leaving 13 bases between them. Germline V gene lookup returns CDR1 SGHNT and CDR2 YYREEE (reference sequence). DNA for the CDR3: TGTGCCAGCAACCTAGCTGACCCCTCCTACAATGAGCAGTTCTTC. Translated: CASNLADPSYNEQFF. The variable domain in full, completed from reference TRBV5-4 and TRBJ2-1, reads ETGVTQSPTHLIKTRGQQVTLRCSSQSGHNTVSWYQQALGQGPQFIFQYYREEENGRGNFPPRFSGLQFPNYSSELNVNALELDDSALYLCASNLADPSYNEQFFGPGTRLTVL.

The sample holds one count of this clone. The chain is built from TRBV9 and TRBJ2-5; perhaps TRBD2 as D (7 bases). Germline CDR1 reads SGDLS; CDR2 reads YYNGEE. V was clipped by 6 bases and J by 4 bases, with 16 bases between them. The CDR3 consists of 14 residues. The CDR3: CASNLGGAGETQYF. CDR3 DNA sequence: TGTGCCAGCAACCTGGGGGGGGCAGGAGAGACCCAGTACTTC.